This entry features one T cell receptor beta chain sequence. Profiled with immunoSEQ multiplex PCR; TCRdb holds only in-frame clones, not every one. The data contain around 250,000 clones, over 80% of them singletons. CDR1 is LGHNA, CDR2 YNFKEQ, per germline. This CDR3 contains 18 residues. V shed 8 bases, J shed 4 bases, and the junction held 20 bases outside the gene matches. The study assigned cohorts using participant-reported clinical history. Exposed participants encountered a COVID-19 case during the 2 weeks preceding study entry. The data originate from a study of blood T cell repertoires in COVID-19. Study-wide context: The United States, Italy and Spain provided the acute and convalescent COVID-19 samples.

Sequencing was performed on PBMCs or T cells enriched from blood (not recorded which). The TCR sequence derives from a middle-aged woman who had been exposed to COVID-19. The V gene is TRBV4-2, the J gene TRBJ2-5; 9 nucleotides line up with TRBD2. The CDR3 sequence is CASDPAETSGFSVETQYF. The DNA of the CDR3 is TGTGCCAGCGACCCAGCGGAGACTAGCGGCTTTTCGGTAGAGACCCAGTACTTC.